Below, 4 T cell receptor beta chains from the same sample are listed, as sequenced in a study of blood T cell repertoires in COVID-19. The table came from immunoSEQ multiplex PCR; TCRdb's copy has only in-frame clones and leaves some out. The sample comprises fewer than 250,000 clones, 70% to 90% of which are singletons, and around 23% rests with the top ten. Sequencing used PBMCs or T cells enriched from blood (not recorded which). The receptors originated from a woman aged 40 to 50 in a cohort exposed to, infected with or recovered from COVID-19 (not recorded which).

This chain links TRBV7-2 with TRBJ1-6, with 7 bases that match TRBD1. The CDR3 length is 14 residues. Germline loops: CDR1 SGHTA, CDR2 FQGNSA. The junction had 2 bases not matched to a gene; V was cut back by 2 bases and J by 7 bases. DNA of the CDR3: TGTGCCAGCAGCTTACGGGACAGAAATTCACCCCTCCACTTT. Translating it yields CASSLRDRNSPLHF.

The chain combines TRBV14 with TRBJ2-2, with a tentative D call TRBD1 (6 bases). CDR3 length: 15 amino acids. Germline V lookup: CDR1 SGHDN, CDR2 FVKESK. The germline V and J ends were trimmed by 3 bases and 5 bases, with 13 bases remaining between them. CDR3 sequence reads: CASSHRPQGTGELFF. The CDR3 coding sequence is TGTGCCAGCAGCCATCGCCCCCAGGGGACCGGGGAGCTGTTTTTT.

This chain's CDR3 is CATSDPRTGGGYEQYF. In DNA, the CDR3 is TGTGCCACCAGTGACCCCCGGACAGGGGGTGGCTACGAGCAGTACTTC. This chain joins TRBV24-1 and TRBJ2-7, with TRBD1 identical over 10 bases. The CDR3 totals 16 residues. Looked up from germline, CDR1 is KGHDR and CDR2 is SFDVKD. V lost 4 bases, J lost 3 bases, and 8 bases stayed unmatched.

The genes are TRBV29-1 and TRBJ2-3; possible D gene TRBD2, 6 bases. CDR1 SQVTM and CDR2 ANQGSEA come from the germline V gene. The V end was cut by 3 bases, the J end by 2 bases, with 15 bases between. The length of the CDR3 is 15 residues. The DNA of the CDR3 is TGCAGCGTTGACCCACGAGGGACTTCCACAGATACGCAGTATTTT. Its protein is CSVDPRGTSTDTQYF.